The T cell receptor beta chain described here comes from a study of identical twins. Healthy Caucasian individuals made up all the donors. Template switching created a universal primer site, and the cDNA included unique molecular identifiers. TCRdb reanalysed the 5' RACE reads using MiXCR and keeps one entry per CDR3 protein. The sample consists of 450,000 or so distinct CDR3 sequences, approximately 15% of them appearing once. The CDR3 has 14 amino acids. Germline V gene lookup returns CDR1 KGHDR and CDR2 SFDVKD. The trim removed 8 bases at V and 4 bases at J, leaving 4 bases unmatched. These data were likewise used in another study, on yellow fever vaccine responses in identical twins.

The receptor's source is a young woman in good health. The specimen was CD4+ T cells sorted from blood. This rearrangement joins TRBV24-1 to TRBJ2-2; TRBD1 matches at 9 bases. DNA for the CDR3: TGTGCCACCACGGGGACAGGGCCCACCGGGGAGCTGTTTTTT. Its translation: CATTGTGPTGELFF.